This T cell receptor (beta chain) was captured in a study of shared clonotypes between healthy human individuals. The CDR3 sequence is 15 residues long. The germline V gene encodes CDR1 MGHDK and CDR2 SYGVNS. The J segment lost 4 bases and the V segment lost 2 bases, leaving 5 bases of the junction unmatched. Profiled with immunoSEQ multiplex PCR; TCRdb holds only in-frame clones, not every one. The data show some 2 million clones, approximately 95% seen once. V is TRBV25-1 and J is TRBJ1-5, with 7 bases fitting TRBD1. The source of this sequence is a young man in good health. Sequencing was done on a sample of naive CD4+ T cells sorted from blood. Subset given: CD45RA+ positively selected. This CDR3 is CASSERAGGNQPQHF. As DNA, the CDR3 is TGTGCCAGCAGTGAAAGGGCAGGGGGGAATCAGCCCCAGCATTTT.